In its sample, the clone carrying this T cell receptor (beta chain) was seen many times. Its specificity is not known. The source material, RNA transcripts, was used to amplify TCR beta CDR3 regions. The HTBI primer set drove a first-round RT-PCR of the TCR CDR3. TCRdb fed the multiplex PCR reads into MiXCR, producing one record per CDR3 protein. The data contain hundreds of thousands of distinct CDR3 sequences, around 15% of them singletons. CDR3 length: 15 residues. Germline CDR1 and CDR2: DFQATT and SNEGSKA (reference sequence). V lost 0 bases, J lost 3 bases, and 14 bases lay in between. On the basis of clinical symptoms, serum thyroxine and TRAb, thyroid ultrasound and orbital computed tomography, diagnoses were made. The data are from a study of T cells in Graves' hyperthyroidism and ophthalmopathy. Study-wide points: Expanded thyroid clonotypes (above 0.001) were mostly also found in blood.

The chain recombines TRBV20-1 with TRBJ1-1; perhaps TRBD1 as D (5 bases). Sequencing was performed on blood. The source is a young woman with Graves' hyperthyroidism. This CDR3 is CSARDFRGLDTEAFF. CDR3 coding DNA: TGCAGTGCTAGAGATTTTAGGGGCCTCGACACTGAAGCTTTCTTT.